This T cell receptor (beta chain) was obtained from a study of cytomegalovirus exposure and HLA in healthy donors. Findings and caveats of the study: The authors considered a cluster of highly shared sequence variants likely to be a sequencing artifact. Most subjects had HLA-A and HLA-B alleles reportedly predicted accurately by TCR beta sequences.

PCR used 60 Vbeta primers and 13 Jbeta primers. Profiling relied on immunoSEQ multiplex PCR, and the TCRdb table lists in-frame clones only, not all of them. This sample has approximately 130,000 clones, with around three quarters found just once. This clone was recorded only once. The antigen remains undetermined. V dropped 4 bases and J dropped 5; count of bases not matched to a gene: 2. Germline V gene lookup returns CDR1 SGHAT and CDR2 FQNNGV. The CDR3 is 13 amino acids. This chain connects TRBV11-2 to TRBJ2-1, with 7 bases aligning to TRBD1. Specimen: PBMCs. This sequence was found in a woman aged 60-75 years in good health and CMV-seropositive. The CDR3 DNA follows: TGTGCCAGCAGCTCCGGGACAGACAATGAGCAGTTCTTC. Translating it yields CASSSGTDNEQFF.